Following are 25 T cell receptor beta chains from one sample sequenced in a study of tumor-infiltrating lymphocytes in primary liver carcinoma. Out of unsorted whole blood came the blood RNA, and germline DNA was extracted as well. Making TCR beta cDNA involved approximately 520 ng total RNA and a constant-region primer. Three rounds of nested multiplex PCR with slightly modified ARM-PCR produced TCR beta libraries. TRBV1-TRBV30 forward and Cbeta reverse primers drove the first two approximately 10-cycle rounds. TCRdb reprocessed the multiplex PCR reads with MiXCR, giving one entry per CDR3 protein. The repertoire holds about 200,000 distinct CDR3 sequences, with less than 75% as singletons. Source material: peripheral blood. These receptors originate from a woman aged 55-69 years with primary liver carcinoma and hepatitis B virus infection.

To note about this clonotype: At one end, the junction sequence differs from germline, possibly due to a read error. CDR3: CANSTHSAVNTEAFF. CDR3 DNA: TGTGCCAACAGTACCCACAGTGCAGTGAACACTGAAGCTTTCTTT. The chain is built from TRBV6-5 and TRBJ1-1; D ambiguous. The CDR3 is 15 amino acids. The germline V gene encodes CDR1 MNHEY and CDR2 SVGAGI.

The chain carries TRBV7-8 and TRBJ1-1; 7 nucleotides align to TRBD1. Germline-derived CDR1 and CDR2 are SGHVS and FQNEAQ. This CDR3 is 13 amino acids long. Trimming cost V 5 bases and J 5 bases; bases outside gene matches: 5. The CDR3 is CASSIQGGTEAFF. DNA for the CDR3: TGTGCCAGCAGCATTCAGGGGGGTACTGAAGCTTTCTTT.

Many counts were recorded for this clonotype. V usage is TRBV4-2 and J usage is TRBJ2-7, with TRBD1 matching over 8 bases. Germline V gene lookup returns CDR1 LGHNA and CDR2 YNFKEQ. The V gene end was trimmed by 4 bases and the J gene end by 4 bases; junction bases not matched to a gene: 9. CDR3 length: 15 amino acids. The CDR3 sequence: CASSPRQGIGYEQYF. The CDR3 bases are TGTGCCAGCAGCCCCCGACAGGGGATTGGGTACGAGCAGTACTTC.

This clonotype was seen a few times. V is TRBV18 and J is TRBJ2-5; the match to TRBD1 covers 9 bases. The CDR3 contains 14 residues. The V segment lost 6 bases and the J segment 5 bases; nucleotides outside the gene matches: 7. Germline V lookup: CDR1 KGHSH, CDR2 LQKENI. The chain's CDR3 is CASSPRDRVETQYF. CDR3 DNA: TGTGCCAGCTCCCCCCGGGACAGGGTGGAGACCCAGTACTTC.

This clonotype turned up a few times. For the CDR3, the DNA is TGTGCCAGCAGCTTGGCCGAGACAGGGGCTAATCAGCCCCAGCATTTT. Amino acid sequence: CASSLAETGANQPQHF. This chain links TRBV5-5 with TRBJ1-5; 8 bases align to TRBD1. Per germline, CDR1 SGHKS and CDR2 YYEKEE (reference sequence). Unmatched junction bases numbered 6, after V lost 0 bases and J lost 4 bases. This CDR3 has 16 amino acids.

About this clonotype: Mismatch with germline at one junction end may stem from a read error. This chain connects TRBV29-1 to TRBJ2-1; D may match TRBD1 or TRBD2 (6 bases each). CDR1 and CDR2 (germline): SQVTM, ANQGSEA. CDR3 length equals 17 residues. CDR3 loop: CSVEGGLAVKSYNEKFF. DNA of the CDR3: TGTAGCGTTGAGGGGGGTCTAGCAGTAAAGTCCTACAATGAGAAGTTCTTC.

This clonotype occurred many times. This rearrangement joins TRBV10-3 to TRBJ2-7; D not certain. V lost 4 bases and J lost 7, with 20 bases in between. This CDR3 is built from 15 residues. Germline CDR1 is ENHRY and CDR2 is SYGVKD. CDR3 loop: CAISGDGPGVGEQYF. The CDR3 DNA is TGTGCCATCAGTGGAGATGGACCGGGCGTGGGAGAGCAGTACTTC.

To note about this clonotype: A much more abundant neighbour one base away suggests this may be a read error. The J gene is TRBJ2-4, the V gene TRBV5-6; D is uncertain. CDR3 size: 13 residues. Germline V gives CDR1 SGHDT, CDR2 YYEEEE. The CDR3 loop is CASKLIAKNTQYF. CDR3 DNA: TGTGCCAGCAAGTTGATAGCCAAAAACACTCAGTACTTC.

The chain has TRBV28 and TRBJ1-1; a possible D gene is TRBD1 (5 bases). Trimming removed 2 bases at V and 6 bases at J, with 13 bases between. The CDR3 contains 14 residues. Germline CDR1 is MDHEN and CDR2 is SYDVKM. CDR3 in amino acids: CASSLMGGSSEAFF. The CDR3 nucleotides are TGTGCCAGCAGTTTAATGGGGGGATCGTCTGAAGCTTTCTTT.

This rearrangement joins TRBV20-1 to TRBJ2-1, with 9 bases lining up with TRBD1. This CDR3 contains 19 residues. The ends lost 0 bases at V and 5 bases at J; junction bases unmatched: 17. Germline loops: CDR1 DFQATT, CDR2 SNEGSKA (reference sequence). The CDR3 sequence is CSARESGTGFRYRDNEQFF. CDR3 nucleotide sequence: TGCAGTGCTAGAGAGTCCGGGACAGGGTTTAGGTACAGGGACAATGAGCAGTTCTTC.

Worth noting for this clonotype: One end of the junction varies from germline; a read error may be responsible. The chain recombines TRBV11-2 with TRBJ2-5; 7 bases are shared with TRBD1. This CDR3 is built from 14 residues. Germline-derived CDR1 and CDR2 are SGHAT and FQNNGV. The CDR3 loop is CVSRRGQIQEAQYF. The DNA of the CDR3 is TGTGTCAGCCGTCGGGGACAGATCCAAGAGGCCCAGTACTTC.

The J gene is TRBJ2-7, the V gene TRBV7-9; D tentatively reads TRBD1 or TRBD2 (6 bases each). From germline, CDR1 is SEHNR and CDR2 FQNEAQ (reference sequence). The CDR3 has 17 amino acids. Trimming took off 1 base at V and 0 bases at J, with 16 bases between the two ends. CDR3 amino acids: CASSLDIGGGSSYEQYF. Written as DNA, the CDR3 is TGTGCCAGCAGCTTAGATATAGGGGGAGGTTCCTCCTACGAGCAGTACTTC.

With respect to this clonotype: One end of the junction fails to match germline, which may point to a read error. The rearrangement uses TRBV11-1 and TRBJ1-1; D might be TRBD1 (5 bases). The CDR3 is 14 residues long. Germline CDR1 reads SGHAT; CDR2 reads FQDESV (reference sequence). CDR3 nucleotide sequence: TGTGCCAGCAGCTCCTTCAGGGTGAACACTGAAACTTTCTTT. This translates into CASSSFRVNTETFF. The full variable domain, rest sourced from reference TRBV11-1 and TRBJ1-1, is EAEVAQSPRYKITEKSQAVAFWCDPISGHATLYWYRQILGQGPELLVQFQDESVVDDSQLPKDRFSAERLKGVDSTLKIQPAELGDSAMYLCASSSFRVNTETFFGQGTRLTVV.

As regards this clonotype: The junction shows a germline mismatch at one end, possibly a read error. The CDR3 region is CTSSELGQLRETQYF. CDR3 coding DNA: TGTACCAGCAGTGAATTGGGGCAGCTCCGGGAGACCCAGTACTTC. V usage is TRBV6-1 and J usage is TRBJ2-5; a weak D match, TRBD1 (5 bases). The V gene's germline CDR1 is MNHNS and CDR2 SASEGT. The CDR3 sequence is 15 residues long.

A word on this clonotype: One junction end disagrees with the germline gene, perhaps due to a read error. The chain recombines TRBV11-2 with TRBJ2-5; no clear D. CDR3 size: 14 residues. The germline V gene encodes CDR1 SGHAT and CDR2 FQNNGV. The CDR3 DNA reads TGTGCCAGCAGCCCAAACGGCCGCAAAGAGACCCAGCACTTC. Amino acid sequence: CASSPNGRKETQHF.

The gene calls are TRBV5-4 and TRBJ2-7; D is unclear. V was cut by 4 bases and J by 2 bases, with 22 bases left in between. The CDR3 is 17 amino acids. CDR1 SGHNT and CDR2 YYREEE come from the germline V gene (reference sequence). The CDR3 sequence: CASSAPKGVPTPYEQYF. For the CDR3, the DNA is TGTGCCAGCAGCGCCCCCAAGGGTGTTCCTACCCCCTACGAGCAGTACTTC.

Only a few counts were recorded for this clonotype. This clone may be a read error of a much larger clone one base away. The chain recombines TRBV4-2 with TRBJ1-4; D gene uncertain. The CDR3 has 14 amino acids. Germline V gene sequence: CDR1 LGHNA, CDR2 YNFKEQ. The CDR3, as DNA: TGTACCAGCAGCCAAGGGAGTAGTATTGAAAAACTGTTTTTT. The encoded protein is CTSSQGSSIEKLFF.

Regarding this clonotype: A read error may be the cause here, since a much bigger clone is one base away. This chain uses TRBV4-2 with TRBJ2-2; TRBD1 aligns across 7 bases. Germline V gene lookup returns CDR1 LGHNA and CDR2 YNFKEQ. There are 15 residues in the CDR3. CDR3 in amino acids: CATSQDRHRGGELFF. In DNA, the CDR3 is TGTGCCACCAGCCAAGACCGGCACAGGGGCGGGGAGCTGTTTTTT.

This clonotype was found many times. The V gene is TRBV4-2, the J gene TRBJ2-2; 11 positions match TRBD2. Germline values: CDR1 LGHNA, CDR2 YNFKEQ. Trimming cost V 4 bases and J 6 bases; bases outside gene matches: 1. This CDR3 contains 14 residues. In nucleotides, the CDR3 is TGTGCCAGCAGCCTTAGCGGGAGGGCCGGGGAGCTGTTTTTT. Translating gives CASSLSGRAGELFF.

To note about this clonotype: The conserved closing phenylalanine or tryptophan is absent in this CDR3, likely reflecting a read error. The V call is TRBV28, the J call TRBJ2-3; a possible D gene is TRBD1 (5 bases). The V end was cut by 8 bases, the J end by 4 bases, with 13 bases between. Germline V CDR1 and CDR2: MDHEN, SYDVKM. This CDR3 comprises 13 residues. Here the CDR3 reads CASDLQGPDTQYL. The CDR3 DNA reads as TGTGCCAGCGATCTTCAGGGTCCAGATACGCAGTATCTT.

This rearrangement joins TRBV29-1 to TRBJ2-3; 8 nucleotides match TRBD2. V lost 4 bases to trimming and J lost 8 bases; unmatched junction nucleotides: 5. This CDR3 is 12 amino acids long. Germline loops: CDR1 SQVTM, CDR2 ANQGSEA. CDR3 amino acids: CSVGLGTSTQYF. CDR3 in DNA: TGCAGCGTTGGGTTGGGGACTAGTACGCAGTATTTT.

With regard to this clonotype: With a much larger clone just one base away, this may be a read error. The chain is built from TRBV10-1 and TRBJ2-7, with 9 bases lining up with TRBD1. With 3 bases clipped from V and 7 bases from J, the junction kept 13 bases outside the gene matches. Looked up from germline, CDR1 is WNHNN and CDR2 is SYGVQD (reference sequence). This CDR3 has 16 residues. In nucleotides, the CDR3 is TGCGCCAGCAGTGACTCGGGACAGGGATACACGGGGGAGCAGTACTTC. Its protein product is CASSDSGQGYTGEQYF.

This clonotype was found once. This clone may be a read error of a much larger clone one base away. The chain couples TRBV7-8 to TRBJ2-1; 7 nucleotides line up with TRBD1. This CDR3 is 12 amino acids long. CDR1 and CDR2 from the germline V gene are SGHVS and FQNEAQ. The CDR3 is CASNLGGHEQFF. The CDR3 nucleotides read TGTGCCAGCAACTTAGGGGGCCATGAGCAGTTCTTC.

This clonotype was detected only once. A much larger clone is a single base away; this may be a read error. This sequence joins TRBV12-5 and TRBJ2-3; D unresolved. Germline CDR1 LGHNT, CDR2 FRNRAP. CDR3 size: 13 residues. CDR3 region: CASGLVNKNTQCF. Written as DNA, the CDR3 is TGTGCTAGTGGTTTGGTAAATAAGAATACGCAGTGTTTT. Full variable domain (missing parts from reference TRBV12-5 and TRBJ2-3): DARVTQTPRHKVTEMGQEVTMRCQPILGHNTVFWYRQTMMQGLELLAYFRNRAPLDDSGMPKDRFSAEMPDATLATLKIQPSEPRDSAVYFCASGLVNKNTQCFGPGTRLTVL.

With respect to this clonotype: The junction differs from germline at one of its ends, possibly a read error. V and J are TRBV11-3 and TRBJ2-2, with 8 positions matching TRBD2. The V gene's germline CDR1 is SGHNT and CDR2 YENEEA. The CDR3 has 17 amino acids. For the CDR3, the DNA is TGTGTCAGCAGCTTGGATACCAGCGGGAGAACGGGCGGGGAGCTGTTTTTT. Translation gives CVSSLDTSGRTGGELFF. The entire variable domain, with the rest obtained from reference TRBV11-3 and TRBJ2-2, is as follows: EAGVVQSPRYKIIEKKQPVAFWCNPISGHNTLYWYLQNLGQGPELLIRYENEEAVDDSQLPKDRFSAERLKGVDSTLKIQPAELGDSAVYLCVSSLDTSGRTGGELFFGEGSRLTVL.